These 18 T cell receptor beta chains came from one sample sequenced in a study of cytomegalovirus exposure and HLA in healthy donors. With 60 Vbeta and 13 Jbeta primers, the PCR was carried out. Assay: immunoSEQ multiplex PCR; the TCRdb copy retains only in-frame clones and omits some. The sample lists 120,000 to 150,000 clones, over 70% occurring once. The sample comprised PBMCs. The receptor set was obtained from a male donor in good health and CMV-seronegative.

CDR3 region: CASSLQQGPPEKLFF. CDR3 bases: TGTGCCAGCAGCTTACAACAGGGCCCGCCCGAAAAACTGTTTTTT. The chain joins TRBV7-9 to TRBJ1-4; tentative D call: TRBD1 (6 bases). V was shortened by 2 bases and J by 8 bases, with 15 bases between the two germline ends. CDR1 is SEHNR, CDR2 FQNEAQ, per germline (reference sequence). The CDR3 runs 15 residues.

The chain joins TRBV5-6 to TRBJ2-4; the D gene is possibly TRBD1 (6 bases). The CDR3 length is 16 residues. V lost 4 bases and J 0 bases, leaving 14 bases between the germline ends. CDR1 is SGHDT, CDR2 YYEEEE, per germline. CDR3 sequence (DNA): TGTGCCAGCAGCGCACAGGGCCGACTAGCCAAAAACATTCAGTACTTC. As protein: CASSAQGRLAKNIQYF.

This clone has only one observation. The chain joins TRBV6-6 to TRBJ1-1, with D hard to call. The CDR3 runs 13 residues. Trimming stripped 2 bases from V and 3 bases from J, with 7 bases between. From germline, CDR1 is MNHNY and CDR2 SVGAGI (reference sequence). The CDR3 is CASSYVRDTEAFF. CDR3 DNA sequence: TGTGCCAGCAGTTACGTCCGGGACACTGAAGCTTTCTTT.

The V and J genes are TRBV5-4 and TRBJ2-5, with 10 bases matching TRBD1. The DNA end favors TRBJ2-7, so the J call may be wrong. Germline lookup yields CDR1 SGHNT and CDR2 YYREEE (reference sequence). This CDR3 region has 15 residues. CDR3 amino acids: CASSPRQGAAYEQYF. CDR3 sequence (DNA): TGTGCCAGCAGCCCCCGACAGGGGGCGGCCTACGAGCAGTACTTC.

This clone appeared a few times. The chain employs TRBV4-2 and TRBJ1-4; no clear D gene. V was trimmed by 1 base and J by 3 bases, leaving 9 bases between them. Per the germline V gene, CDR1 is LGHNA and CDR2 is YNFKEQ. The CDR3 covers 15 residues. CDR3 sequence (DNA): TGTGCCAGCAGCCAAGGGACTGGGGCTAATGAAAAACTGTTTTTT. Its protein is CASSQGTGANEKLFF.

The gene calls are TRBV18 and TRBJ2-2; 7 nucleotides match TRBD2. The germline CDR1 and CDR2 sequences are KGHSH and LQKENI. V lost 3 bases and J lost 6; bases outside the gene matches: 7. The CDR3 extends over 15 amino acids. The CDR3 here is CASSPTTSRAGELFF. DNA for the CDR3: TGTGCCAGCTCACCCACGACTAGCCGGGCCGGGGAGCTGTTTTTT.

V gene TRBV10-3 combines with J gene TRBJ2-4; 10 bases match TRBD2. This CDR3 comprises 20 residues. V trimming: 0 bases; J trimming: 2 bases; junction bases outside the gene matches: 13. The germline V gene has CDR1 ENHRY and CDR2 SYGVKD. The CDR3 loop reads CAISESSLAGARGTKNIQYF. The CDR3 nucleotides read TGTGCCATCAGTGAGTCGAGTCTAGCGGGGGCCCGAGGTACCAAAAACATTCAGTACTTC.

The CDR3 spells CASSSQGRSTGELFF. In DNA, the CDR3 is TGTGCCAGCAGCTCGCAGGGAAGGAGCACCGGGGAGCTGTTTTTT. This sequence joins TRBV11-2 and TRBJ2-2; D might be TRBD1 (5 bases). Germline CDR1 and CDR2: SGHAT and FQNNGV. CDR3 length: 15 residues. Trimming took 4 bases from V and 4 from J, leaving 13 bases between them.

The rearrangement links TRBV4-1 to TRBJ1-2; a possible D gene is TRBD1 (6 bases). The CDR3 sequence is 15 residues long. V was clipped by 4 bases and J by 2 bases, with 14 bases between them. CDR1 is MGHRA, CDR2 YSYEKL, per germline. The CDR3 DNA is TGCGCCAGCAGCCCCCAGGGGACGGGAAACTATGGCTACACCTTC. It is translated as CASSPQGTGNYGYTF.

This rearrangement joins TRBV6-1 to TRBJ1-2; 7 bases align to TRBD1. In germline, CDR1 is MNHNS, CDR2 SASEGT. This CDR3 contains 13 residues. J gave up 3 bases and V 5 bases, and 3 bases lay outside the gene matches. For the CDR3, the DNA is TGTGCCAGCAGTCTACAGGGGTACTATGGCTACACCTTC. Amino acids: CASSLQGYYGYTF.

The chain is built from TRBV28 and TRBJ1-4; the D is unclear. V shed 4 bases and J shed 5 bases, with 17 bases lying between them. This CDR3 region has 16 residues. CDR1 MDHEN and CDR2 SYDVKM come from the germline V gene. In DNA form, the CDR3 reads TGTGCCAGCAGTTCATCCGAGGGCCTGGGGAATGAAAAACTGTTTTTT. Translation gives CASSSSEGLGNEKLFF.

The V call is TRBV19, the J call TRBJ1-2; 8 bases are a match to TRBD1. CDR3 length: 13 amino acids. Trimming removed 3 bases from V and 5 bases from J; junction bases left unmatched: 2. The germline CDR1 and CDR2 sequences are LNHDA and SQIVND (reference sequence). DNA of the CDR3: TGTGCCAGTAGTATGGACAGGGAGTATGGCTACACCTTC. Protein: CASSMDREYGYTF.

The chain carries TRBV27 and TRBJ1-5; weak D call: TRBD1 (5 bases). Germline lookup yields CDR1 MNHEY and CDR2 SMNVEV (reference sequence). V was pared by 4 bases and J by 5 bases, with 24 bases between. The CDR3 runs 18 residues. This chain's CDR3 is CASSSGWGVGPSHQPQHF. DNA of the CDR3: TGTGCCAGCAGTTCCGGCTGGGGGGTAGGTCCCAGTCATCAGCCCCAGCATTTT.

J is TRBJ1-2 and V is TRBV10-2, with D possibly being TRBD1 (5 bases). Germline V lookup: CDR1 WSHSY, CDR2 SAAADI. This CDR3 spans 13 amino acids. Trimming cost V 6 bases and J 8 bases, with 16 bases left between them. This CDR3 reads CASSQGWLKGYTF. In DNA, the CDR3 is TGCGCCAGCAGCCAGGGATGGTTGAAGGGCTACACCTTC.

The chain uses TRBV5-1 and TRBJ1-4, with 9 bases matching TRBD1. Germline trimming cut 7 bases from V and 6 bases from J; bases unmatched to any gene: 4. CDR3 size: 13 residues. Germline CDR1 is SGHRS and CDR2 is YFSETQ. In nucleotides, the CDR3 is TGCGCCAGCCGTCGGGACAGGGATGAAAAACTGTTTTTT. Translating gives CASRRDRDEKLFF.

There are a few counts of this clone. This chain connects TRBV29-1 to TRBJ1-1; D perhaps matches TRBD1 (6 bases). Deletions cut 2 bases from V and 2 bases from J, with 9 bases between. Germline assignment: CDR1 SQVTM and CDR2 ANQGSEA. This CDR3 is built from 13 residues. CDR3 region: CSVERGINTEAFF. The CDR3 DNA reads as TGCAGCGTTGAAAGGGGGATCAACACTGAAGCTTTCTTT. The full variable domain, its missing parts supplied by reference TRBV29-1 and TRBJ1-1, is SAVISQKPSRDICQRGTSLTIQCQVDSQVTMMFWYRQQPGQSLTLIATANQGSEATYESGFVIDKFPISRPNLTFSTLTVSNMSPEDSSIYLCSVERGINTEAFFGQGTRLTVV.

The chain carries TRBV9 and TRBJ1-1, with D hard to call. The germline V gene has CDR1 SGDLS and CDR2 YYNGEE. CDR3 size: 14 residues. The V gene lost 0 bases and the J gene lost 7 bases, with 13 bases spanning the gap. CDR3 protein: CASSVEMEAYEAFF. Written as DNA, the CDR3 is TGTGCCAGCAGCGTAGAGATGGAGGCCTATGAAGCTTTCTTT.

Here the CDR3 reads CASSQIQGARTEAFF. The CDR3, as DNA: TGCGCCAGCAGCCAGATTCAGGGGGCGCGTACTGAAGCTTTCTTT. This chain links TRBV4-3 with TRBJ1-1, with TRBD1 matching 8 bases. CDR1 and CDR2 from the germline V gene are LGHNA and YSLEER. V gave up 3 bases and J gave up 5 bases; unmatched junction bases: 8. The CDR3 runs 15 residues.